This T cell receptor beta chain was observed in a study of T cell responses to AZD1222 COVID-19 vaccine. The CDR3 covers 14 residues. V lost 7 bases, J lost 8 bases, and 18 bases lay in between. The germline V gene has CDR1 MDHEN and CDR2 SYDVKM. Overall study results and limits: Targets within unmutated variant regions were reportedly found for nearly half of spike-specific TCRs. It was only a handful of AZD1222 recipients who were seropositive at baseline. The CD4 TCRs associated with vaccination extended across spike and predominated at 160-218 and 743-854.

Method: immunoSEQ multiplex PCR; TCRdb's copy keeps in-frame clones and lacks some. The data contain around 170,000 clones, around 88% of them singletons. Second doses were pooled across both intervals (about 4 or about 12 weeks). This clone was seen once. What it recognizes is unknown. The gene calls are TRBV28 and TRBJ1-3, with a possible D match to TRBD1 (6 bases). The clonotype comes from an adult who received the AZD1222 COVID-19 vaccine. The material sequenced was peripheral blood, taken 28 days after the second AZD1222 dose. The CDR3 nucleotides are TGTGCCAGCACCATAGGGGGGGAGTGGGACACCATATATTTT. This gives the protein CASTIGGEWDTIYF.